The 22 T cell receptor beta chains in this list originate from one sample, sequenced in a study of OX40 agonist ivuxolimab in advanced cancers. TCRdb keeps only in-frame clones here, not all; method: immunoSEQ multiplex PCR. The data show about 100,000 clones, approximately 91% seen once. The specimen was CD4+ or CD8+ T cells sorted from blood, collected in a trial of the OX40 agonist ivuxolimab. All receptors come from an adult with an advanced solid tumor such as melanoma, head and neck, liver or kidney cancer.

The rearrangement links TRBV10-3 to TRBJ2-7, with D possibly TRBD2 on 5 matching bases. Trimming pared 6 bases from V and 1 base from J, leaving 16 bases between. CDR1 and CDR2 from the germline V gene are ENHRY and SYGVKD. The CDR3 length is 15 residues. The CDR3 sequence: CAISGAGSASYEQYF. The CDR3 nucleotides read TGTGCCATCAGCGGCGCGGGTAGCGCATCCTACGAGCAGTACTTC.

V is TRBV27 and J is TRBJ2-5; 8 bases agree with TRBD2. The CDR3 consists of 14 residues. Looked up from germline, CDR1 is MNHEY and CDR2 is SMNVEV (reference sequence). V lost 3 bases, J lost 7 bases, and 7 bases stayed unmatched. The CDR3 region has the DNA TGTGCCAGCAGTTTCGCGGGGAGCGGGGGGACCCAGTACTTC. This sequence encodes CASSFAGSGGTQYF.

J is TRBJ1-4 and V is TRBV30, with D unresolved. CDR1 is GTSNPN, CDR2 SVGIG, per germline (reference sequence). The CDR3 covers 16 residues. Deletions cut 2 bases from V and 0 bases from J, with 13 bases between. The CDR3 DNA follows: TGTGCCTGGAGTACCCTCCGAACTACAACTAATGAAAAACTGTTTTTT. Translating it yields CAWSTLRTTTNEKLFF.

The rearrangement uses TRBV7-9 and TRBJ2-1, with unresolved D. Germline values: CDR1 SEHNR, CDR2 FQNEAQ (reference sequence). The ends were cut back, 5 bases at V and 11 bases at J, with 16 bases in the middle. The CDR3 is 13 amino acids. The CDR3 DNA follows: TGTGCCAGCAGCAAAGATCGTATGGGCCAGCAGTTCTTC. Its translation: CASSKDRMGQQFF. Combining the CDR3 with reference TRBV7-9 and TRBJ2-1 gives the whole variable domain DTGVSQNPRHKITKRGQNVTFRCDPISEHNRLYWYRQTLGQGPEFLTYFQNEAQLEKSRLLSDRFSAERPKGSFSTLEIQRTEQGDSAMYLCASSKDRMGQQFFGPGTRLTVL.

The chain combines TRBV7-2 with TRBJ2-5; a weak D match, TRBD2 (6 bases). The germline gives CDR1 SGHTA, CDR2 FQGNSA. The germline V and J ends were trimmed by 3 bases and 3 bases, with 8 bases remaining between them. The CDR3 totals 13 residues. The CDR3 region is CASSFSGEETQYF. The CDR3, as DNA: TGTGCCAGCAGCTTTTCGGGGGAAGAGACCCAGTACTTC.

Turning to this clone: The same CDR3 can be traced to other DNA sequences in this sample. The CDR3 loop reads CASSFSGGQETQYF. CDR3 nucleotide sequence: TGTGCCAGCAGCTTTAGCGGGGGACAAGAGACCCAGTACTTC. This chain links TRBV7-9 with TRBJ2-5, with 9 bases lining up with TRBD2. There are 14 residues in the CDR3. V shed 3 bases, J shed 2 bases, and the junction held 1 base outside the gene matches. From germline, CDR1 is SEHNR and CDR2 FQNEAQ (reference sequence). Variable domain in full (rest from reference TRBV7-9 and TRBJ2-5): DTGVSQNPRHKITKRGQNVTFRCDPISEHNRLYWYRQTLGQGPEFLTYFQNEAQLEKSRLLSDRFSAERPKGSFSTLEIQRTEQGDSAMYLCASSFSGGQETQYFGPGTRLLVL.

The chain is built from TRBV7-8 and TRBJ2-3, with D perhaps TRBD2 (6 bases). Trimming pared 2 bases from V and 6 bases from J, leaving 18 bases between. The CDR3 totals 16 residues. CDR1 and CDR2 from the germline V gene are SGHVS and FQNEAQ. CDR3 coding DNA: TGTGCCAGCAGCTTACCAAGAGCGGGCTCCCGTGATACGCAGTATTTT. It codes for CASSLPRAGSRDTQYF.

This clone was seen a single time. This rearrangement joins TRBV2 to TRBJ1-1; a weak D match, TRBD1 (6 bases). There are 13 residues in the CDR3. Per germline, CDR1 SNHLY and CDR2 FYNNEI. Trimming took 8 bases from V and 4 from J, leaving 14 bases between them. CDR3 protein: CASGGRTGTEAFF. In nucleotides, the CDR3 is TGTGCCAGCGGGGGCAGGACGGGCACTGAAGCTTTCTTT.

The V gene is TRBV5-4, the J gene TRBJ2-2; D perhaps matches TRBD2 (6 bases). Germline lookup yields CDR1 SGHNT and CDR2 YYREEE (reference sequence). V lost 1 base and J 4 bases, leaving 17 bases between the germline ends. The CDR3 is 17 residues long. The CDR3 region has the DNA TGTGCCAGCAGCTTGCAAGCGGGTGGTCTTGGCACCGGGGAGCTGTTTTTT. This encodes CASSLQAGGLGTGELFF.

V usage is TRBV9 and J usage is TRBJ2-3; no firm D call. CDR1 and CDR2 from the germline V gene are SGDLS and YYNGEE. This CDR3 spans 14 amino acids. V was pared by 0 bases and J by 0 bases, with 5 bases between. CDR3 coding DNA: TGTGCCAGCAGCGTAGACTCTAGCACAGATACGCAGTATTTT. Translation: CASSVDSSTDTQYF.

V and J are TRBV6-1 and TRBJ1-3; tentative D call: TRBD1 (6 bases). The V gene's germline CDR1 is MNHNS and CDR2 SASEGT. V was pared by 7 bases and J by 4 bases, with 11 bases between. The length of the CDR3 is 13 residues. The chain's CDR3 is CASMRGTGNTIYF. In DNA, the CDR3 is TGTGCCAGCATGAGGGGGACAGGAAACACCATATATTTT.

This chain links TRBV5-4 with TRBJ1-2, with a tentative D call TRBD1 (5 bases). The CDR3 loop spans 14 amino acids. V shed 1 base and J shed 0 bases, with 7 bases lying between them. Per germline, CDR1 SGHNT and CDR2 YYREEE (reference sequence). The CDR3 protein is CASSLKGTNYGYTF. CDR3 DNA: TGTGCCAGCAGCTTGAAGGGGACTAACTATGGCTACACCTTC.

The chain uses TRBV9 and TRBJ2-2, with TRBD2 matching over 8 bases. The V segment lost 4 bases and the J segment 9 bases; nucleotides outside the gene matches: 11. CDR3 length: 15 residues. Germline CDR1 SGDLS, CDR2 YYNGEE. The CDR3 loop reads CASSHERGQHRELFF. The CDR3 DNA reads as TGTGCCAGCAGCCACGAGCGGGGGCAACACCGGGAGCTGTTTTTT.

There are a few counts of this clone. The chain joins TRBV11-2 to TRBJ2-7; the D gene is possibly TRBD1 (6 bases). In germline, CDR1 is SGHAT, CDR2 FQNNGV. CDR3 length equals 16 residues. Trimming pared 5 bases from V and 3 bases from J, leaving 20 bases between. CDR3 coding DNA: TGTGCCAGCAGCCCCTTGAGGGGGAGAATAGTCTACGAGCAGTACTTC. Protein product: CASSPLRGRIVYEQYF.

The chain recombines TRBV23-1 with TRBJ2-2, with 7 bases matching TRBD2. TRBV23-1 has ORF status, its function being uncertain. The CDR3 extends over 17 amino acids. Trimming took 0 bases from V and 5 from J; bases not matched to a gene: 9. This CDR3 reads CASSQSVPAGKTGELFF. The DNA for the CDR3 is TGCGCCAGCAGTCAATCAGTTCCAGCGGGAAAGACCGGGGAGCTGTTTTTT.

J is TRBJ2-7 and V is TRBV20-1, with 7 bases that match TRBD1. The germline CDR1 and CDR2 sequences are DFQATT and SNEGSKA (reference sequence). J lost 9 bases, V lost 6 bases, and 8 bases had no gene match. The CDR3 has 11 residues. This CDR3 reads CSAQTGFGQYF. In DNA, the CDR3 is TGCAGTGCACAGACAGGGTTCGGGCAGTACTTC.

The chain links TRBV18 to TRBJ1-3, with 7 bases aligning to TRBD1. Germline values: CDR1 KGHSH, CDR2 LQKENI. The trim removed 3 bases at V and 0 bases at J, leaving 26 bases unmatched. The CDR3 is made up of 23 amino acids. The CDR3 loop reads CASSPKTLSGDSTFFGSGNTIYF. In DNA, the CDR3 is TGTGCCAGCTCACCCAAGACGTTGAGTGGGGACAGTACTTTTTTCGGCTCTGGAAACACCATATATTTT.

This CDR3 is CASSQAGVGDETQYF. DNA for the CDR3: TGCGCCAGCAGCCAAGCGGGGGTAGGGGATGAGACCCAGTACTTC. This sequence joins TRBV4-1 and TRBJ2-5; D might be TRBD2 (6 bases). Between the trimmed V and J ends, which lost 1 base and 5 bases, there was a span of 14 bases. Germline CDR1 is MGHRA and CDR2 is YSYEKL. CDR3 size: 15 residues.

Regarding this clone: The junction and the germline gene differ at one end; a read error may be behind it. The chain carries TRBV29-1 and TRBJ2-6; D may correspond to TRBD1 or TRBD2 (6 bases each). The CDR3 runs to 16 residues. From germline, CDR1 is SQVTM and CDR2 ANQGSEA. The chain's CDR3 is CRVDNPRGRGANVLTF. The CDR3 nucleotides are TGCCGCGTTGATAACCCTCGGGGGCGGGGGGCCAACGTCCTGACTTTC.

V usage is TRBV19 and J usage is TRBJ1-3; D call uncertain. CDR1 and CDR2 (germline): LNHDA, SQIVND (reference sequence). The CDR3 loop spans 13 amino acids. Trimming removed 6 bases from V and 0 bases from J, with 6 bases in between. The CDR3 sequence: CASSPFSGNTIYF. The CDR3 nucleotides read TGTGCCAGTAGCCCTTTCTCTGGAAACACCATATATTTT.

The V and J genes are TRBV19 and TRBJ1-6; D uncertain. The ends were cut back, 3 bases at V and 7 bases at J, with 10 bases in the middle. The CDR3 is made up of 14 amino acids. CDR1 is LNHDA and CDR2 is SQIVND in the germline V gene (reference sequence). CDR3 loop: CASSIIYSNSPLHF. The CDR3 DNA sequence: TGTGCCAGTAGTATTATTTACTCAAATTCACCCCTCCACTTT.

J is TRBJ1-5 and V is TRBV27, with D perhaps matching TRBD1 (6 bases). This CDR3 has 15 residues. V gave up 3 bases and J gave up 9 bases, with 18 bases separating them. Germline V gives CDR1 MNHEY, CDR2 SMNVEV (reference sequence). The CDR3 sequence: CASSFFRGGRGPQHF. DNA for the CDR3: TGTGCCAGCAGTTTCTTTAGGGGGGGACGTGGGCCCCAGCATTTT.